These T cell receptor beta chains were read from a single sample in a study of blood T cell repertoires in COVID-19. Clones were sequenced by immunoSEQ multiplex PCR, and TCRdb holds only the in-frame ones, with some missing. The sample lists some 240,000 clones, 80% to 95% occurring once. The sample comprised peripheral blood. These receptor sequences come from a man aged 55 to 70 with COVID-19, enrolled during active disease. Both conserved end residues are part of each CDR3. A D gene is named only where the DNA matches it firmly. The size entry is marked missing in some rows and otherwise reads once, few, many or a size class.

>NA|TRBD1|TRBJ1-2|TRBV24-1
CATSDPGQGGYGYTF
TGTGCCACCAGTGACCCGGGACAGGGCGGCTATGGCTACACCTTC
>NA|TRBD2|TRBJ2-5|TRBV6-5
CASLRASGRSKTQYF
TGTGCCAGCCTAAGAGCTAGCGGGAGGTCGAAGACCCAGTACTTC
>NA|NA|TRBJ1-6|TRBV6-5
CASKTPGDNSPLHF
TGTGCCAGCAAGACCCCCGGAGATAATTCACCCCTCCACTTT
>NA|NA|TRBJ2-2|TRBV19
CASSSIPGISGELFF
TGTGCCAGTAGTTCAATCCCGGGAATCTCCGGGGAGCTGTTTTTT
>NA|NA|TRBJ1-2|TRBV5-1
CASSPQQGANYGYTF
TGCGCCAGCAGCCCGCAACAGGGAGCTAACTATGGCTACACCTTC
>NA|NA|TRBJ2-1|TRBV9
CASSLLDNSYNEQFF
TGTGCCAGCAGCCTACTAGACAACTCCTACAATGAGCAGTTCTTC
>NA|TRBD2|TRBJ2-7|TRBV4-3
CASSQDPAGVYEQYF
TGCGCCAGCAGCCAAGATCCCGCGGGGGTCTACGAGCAGTACTTC
>once|NA|TRBJ2-7|TRBV24-1
CATSFSEQYF
TGTGCCACCAGTTTTAGCGAGCAGTACTTC
>NA|NA|TRBJ2-7|TRBV5-5
CASSRRGGSYEQYF
TGTGCCAGCAGCCGCCGGGGTGGCTCCTACGAGCAGTACTTC
>few|NA|TRBJ2-7|TRBV28
CASTLPGQAYEQYF
TGTGCCAGCACTCTCCCGGGACAAGCCTACGAGCAGTACTTC
>NA|TRBD1|TRBJ1-6|TRBV2
CASRKTGEVGSYNSPLHF
TGTGCCAGCAGAAAGACAGGGGAGGTTGGTTCCTATAATTCACCCCTCCACTTT
>NA|NA|TRBJ2-1|TRBV24-1
CATSDLRSLQFF
TGTGCCACCAGTGATTTGCGGAGTTTGCAGTTCTTC
>NA|NA|TRBJ1-2|TRBV29-1
CSVGHRGSYTF
TGCAGCGTTGGCCACAGAGGGAGCTACACCTTC
>NA|NA|TRBJ1-5|TRBV19
CASSLMHENGNQPQHF
TGTGCCAGTAGTCTTATGCACGAGAATGGCAATCAGCCCCAGCATTTT
>NA|NA|TRBJ1-1|TRBV19
CASSPFQIPNTEAFF
TGTGCCAGTAGCCCCTTCCAGATCCCGAACACTGAAGCTTTCTTT
>NA|NA|TRBJ2-6|TRBV27
CASTSDSSGANVLTF
TGTGCCAGCACCTCAGACTCCTCTGGGGCCAACGTCCTGACTTTC
>NA|NA|TRBJ2-1|TRBV11-2
CASSLSRVADEQFF
TGTGCCAGCAGCCTCTCTCGGGTGGCCGATGAGCAGTTCTTC
>few|NA|TRBJ2-2|TRBV28
CASSFVNTGELFF
TGTGCCAGCAGTTTCGTGAACACCGGGGAGCTGTTTTTT
>NA|NA|TRBJ1-2|TRBV3-1/TRBV3-2
CASSAKTANYGYTF
TGTGCCAGCAGTGCCAAGACAGCTAACTATGGCTACACCTTC
>NA|TRBD2|TRBJ2-5|TRBV18
CASSPPQKRLAGGETQYF
TGTGCCAGCTCACCACCGCAGAAGAGACTAGCGGGGGGAGAGACCCAGTACTTC
>NA|TRBD1|TRBJ1-3|TRBV6-1
CASSERGPGNTIYF
TGTGCCAGCAGTGAAAGGGGGCCTGGAAACACCATATATTTT
>NA|TRBD2|TRBJ2-1|TRBV19
CASSMSGSVTYNEQFF
TGTGCCAGTAGTATGAGCGGGAGTGTCACCTACAATGAGCAGTTCTTC
>NA|NA|TRBJ1-2|TRBV5-6
CASSLSTYGYTF
TGTGCCAGCAGCTTGAGCACTTATGGCTACACCTTC
>NA|TRBD1|TRBJ1-5|TRBV18
CASSPRQGNQPQHF
TGTGCCAGCTCACCTAGACAGGGGAATCAGCCCCAGCATTTT
>once|TRBD2|TRBJ2-1|TRBV7-2
CASSLVPSGRAWEQFF
TGTGCCAGCAGCTTAGTCCCTAGCGGGAGGGCGTGGGAGCAGTTCTTC
>NA|NA|TRBJ1-1|TRBV18
CASSRERGTEAFF
TGTGCCAGCTCACGGGAGCGGGGCACTGAAGCTTTCTTT
>few|NA|TRBJ1-1|TRBV10-3
CAISERGMNTEAFF
TGTGCCATCAGTGAGCGGGGGATGAACACTGAAGCTTTCTTT
>NA|TRBD1|TRBJ1-2|TRBV29-1
CSVYPPPGQGPYGYTF
TGCAGCGTGTACCCCCCTCCGGGACAGGGACCCTATGGCTACACCTTC
>once|NA|TRBJ2-1|TRBV7-3
CASSLTQTGEQFF
TGTGCCAGCAGCTTAACCCAGACGGGGGAGCAGTTCTTC
>NA|TRBD2|TRBJ2-1|TRBV11-2
CASTKGGLAGANEQFF
TGTGCCAGCACCAAGGGGGGACTAGCGGGGGCTAATGAGCAGTTCTTC
>NA|NA|TRBJ1-5|TRBV24-1
CATSTGSNQPQHF
TGTGCCACCAGTACAGGTAGCAATCAGCCCCAGCATTTT
>NA|NA|TRBJ2-5|TRBV5-1
CASSGDRIQETQYF
TGCGCCAGCAGCGGCGACAGGATCCAAGAGACCCAGTACTTC
>NA|TRBD1|TRBJ2-7|TRBV9
CASSATGDRASYEQYF
TGTGCCAGCAGCGCGACCGGGGACAGGGCGTCCTACGAGCAGTACTTC
>NA|TRBD2|TRBJ2-1|TRBV9
CASSPYSLAGGPSEQFF
TGTGCCAGCAGCCCATACAGTCTAGCGGGAGGGCCCTCTGAGCAGTTCTTC
>NA|NA|TRBJ1-1|TRBV5-8
CASSLDPGWEAFF
TGTGCCAGCAGCTTGGACCCAGGGTGGGAAGCTTTCTTT
>NA|TRBD2|TRBJ2-7|TRBV30
CAWSRRALTSGGTSYEQYF
TGTGCCTGGAGCCGGCGCGCTCTGACTAGCGGGGGGACCTCCTACGAGCAGTACTTC
>once|TRBD2|TRBJ2-7|TRBV2
CASSGLAGEGEQYF
TGTGCCAGCAGTGGACTAGCGGGGGAGGGGGAGCAGTACTTC
>once|NA|TRBJ1-1|TRBV5-5
CASSRDSNTEAFF
TGTGCCAGCAGCCGTGACAGTAACACTGAAGCTTTCTTT
>NA|TRBD2|TRBJ2-5|TRBV9
CASSVGGGGARETQYF
TGTGCCAGCAGCGTAGGAGGCGGGGGGGCTCGGGAGACCCAGTACTTC
>NA|TRBD1|TRBJ2-2|TRBV5-1
CASSLGTGNTGELFF
TGCGCCAGCAGCCTCGGGACAGGGAACACCGGGGAGCTGTTTTTT
>NA|TRBD2|TRBJ2-7|TRBV5-4
CASSSPRGGGSILTYEQYF
TGTGCCAGCAGCTCACCGCGGGGGGGCGGGAGCATCCTAACCTACGAGCAGTACTTC
>NA|TRBD2|TRBJ2-7|TRBV14
CASSRGGRTYEQYF
TGTGCCAGCAGCCGCGGCGGGAGGACCTACGAGCAGTACTTC
>NA|NA|TRBJ2-5|TRBV24-1
CATSRHNTGAIGQETQYF
TGTGCCACCAGTAGGCACAACACAGGTGCCATTGGACAAGAGACCCAGTACTTC
>NA|NA|TRBJ1-5|TRBV10-3
CAISEGGVHQPQHF
TGTGCCATCAGTGAAGGGGGGGTCCATCAGCCCCAGCATTTT
>NA|NA|TRBJ1-1|TRBV19
CASSIGRAYTEAFF
TGTGCCAGTAGTATAGGCAGGGCGTACACTGAAGCTTTCTTT
>NA|NA|TRBJ2-7|TRBV6-2/TRBV6-3
CASSYIQGWGYEQYF
TGTGCCAGCAGTTACATACAGGGATGGGGTTACGAGCAGTACTTC
>NA|TRBD1|TRBJ2-3|TRBV25-1
CASSDPGQGVTDTQYF
TGTGCCAGCAGTGACCCCGGACAGGGTGTTACAGATACGCAGTATTTT
>NA|NA|TRBJ2-1|TRBV11-2
CASSLDGRSLRGNEQFF
TGTGCCAGCAGCTTAGATGGGCGAAGCCTGCGGGGAAATGAGCAGTTCTTC
>NA|TRBD1|TRBJ2-7|TRBV30
CAWGNRDRLYEQYF
TGTGCCTGGGGTAACCGGGACAGGCTTTACGAGCAGTACTTC
>NA|TRBD1|TRBJ1-2|TRBV7-2
CASSRAPLGTGTFYGYTF
TGTGCCAGCAGCAGAGCTCCCTTGGGGACAGGGACCTTCTATGGCTACACCTTC
>NA|NA|TRBJ2-2|TRBV30
CAWSGDTGELFF
TGTGCCTGGAGTGGCGATACCGGGGAGCTGTTTTTT
>NA|TRBD1|TRBJ1-5|TRBV4-1
CASSQESGQGGNQPQHF
TGCGCCAGCAGCCAAGAATCCGGACAGGGTGGGAATCAGCCCCAGCATTTT